A selection of T cell receptor beta chains follows, all from one sample in a study of tumor-infiltrating lymphocytes in primary liver carcinoma. Via MiXCR, TCRdb re-called the multiplex PCR reads, giving one row per CDR3 protein. The data show about 30,000 distinct CDR3 sequences, with around 66% seen just once and 25% to 35% held by the top ten. The sample consisted of liver tumor tissue from sampling region 3. Every receptor here comes from a woman aged 25 to 39 with primary liver carcinoma and hepatitis B virus infection. The CDR3 runs from the conserved cysteine through the conserved F or W. The order of the fields is V gene, clone size, J gene, D gene, CDR3 DNA, CDR3 protein. A D gene is named only where the DNA matches it firmly. The size field is filled for only some rows; it gives once, few, many or a size class.

v_call: TRBV28
clone_size: many
j_call: TRBJ2-7
d_call: -
cdr3_nt: TGTGCCAGCACTGGGCTCTCTGGACAGCACTCCTACGAGCAGTACTTC
cdr3_aa: CASTGLSGQHSYEQYF

v_call: TRBV29-1
clone_size: -
j_call: TRBJ2-3
d_call: -
cdr3_nt: TGCAGTACCTCGGGGCCCATAGATACGCAGTATTTT
cdr3_aa: CSTSGPIDTQYF

v_call: TRBV12-3/TRBV12-4
clone_size: -
j_call: TRBJ2-3
d_call: -
cdr3_nt: TGTGCCAGCAGTTTTGGTGGTAGTACAGATACACAGTATTTT
cdr3_aa: CASSFGGSTDTQYF

v_call: TRBV11-2
clone_size: -
j_call: TRBJ1-1
d_call: -
cdr3_nt: TGTGCCAGCAGCTTAGGACTCGGGGCCACTGAAACTTTCTTT
cdr3_aa: CASSLGLGATETFF

v_call: TRBV11-2
clone_size: once
j_call: TRBJ1-2
d_call: -
cdr3_nt: TGTGCCAGCAGCTTACATCTGGTCAGGGCGCTGCGCTATGGCTACACCTTC
cdr3_aa: CASSLHLVRALRYGYTF

v_call: TRBV11-3
clone_size: many
j_call: TRBJ2-3
d_call: -
cdr3_nt: TGTGCCAGCAGCTTATTCCAGGGAGAAGCTGGTACGCAGTATTTT
cdr3_aa: CASSLFQGEAGTQYF

v_call: TRBV6-5
clone_size: many
j_call: TRBJ2-7
d_call: -
cdr3_nt: TGTGCCAGCAGTTACTCGATCGCCGGCTTCTACGAGCAGTACTTC
cdr3_aa: CASSYSIAGFYEQYF

v_call: TRBV11-2
clone_size: many
j_call: TRBJ2-7
d_call: -
cdr3_nt: TGTGCCAGCAGCTCTAACAGGAACTCCTACGGGCAGTACTTC
cdr3_aa: CASSSNRNSYGQYF

v_call: TRBV12-3/TRBV12-4
clone_size: -
j_call: TRBJ1-5
d_call: -
cdr3_nt: TGTGCCAGCGGTTTACACGGCAATCAGCCCCAGCATTTT
cdr3_aa: CASGLHGNQPQHF

v_call: TRBV6-5
clone_size: many
j_call: TRBJ1-2
d_call: -
cdr3_nt: TGTGCCAGCAGTTACTCGGGGGTTGGAGGCTACACCTTC
cdr3_aa: CASSYSGVGGYTF

v_call: TRBV4-3
clone_size: -
j_call: TRBJ2-7
d_call: -
cdr3_nt: TGCGCCAGCGGCCAAGATCTATGGAGAGGGCGGGAGCAGTACTTC
cdr3_aa: CASGQDLWRGREQYF

v_call: TRBV11-1
clone_size: -
j_call: TRBJ2-2
d_call: -
cdr3_nt: TGTGCCAGCAGTAGGGTTATGGCGAGAGTGTCCGGGGAGCTTTTTTTT
cdr3_aa: CASSRVMARVSGELFF

v_call: TRBV6-5
clone_size: -
j_call: TRBJ2-2
d_call: -
cdr3_nt: TGTGCCAGCAGTCCGCGGGCAGGGTTCACCGGGGATCCGTTTTTT
cdr3_aa: CASSPRAGFTGDPFF

v_call: TRBV11-2
clone_size: -
j_call: TRBJ2-7
d_call: TRBD2
cdr3_nt: TGTGCCAGCAGCTCAGAGGTGGGACTAGCGGGGGAAGAGCGGTACTTC
cdr3_aa: CASSSEVGLAGEERYF

v_call: TRBV5-1
clone_size: -
j_call: TRBJ1-1
d_call: -
cdr3_nt: TGCGCCAGCAACGCCGGGACGGGGGGATGGAACACTGAAGCTTTCTTT
cdr3_aa: CASNAGTGGWNTEAFF

v_call: TRBV11-3
clone_size: -
j_call: TRBJ2-1
d_call: TRBD2
cdr3_nt: TGTGCCAACAGGTTACTAGCGGGGGATTACAATGAGCAGTTCTTC
cdr3_aa: CANRLLAGDYNEQFF

v_call: TRBV7-9
clone_size: many
j_call: TRBJ2-1
d_call: -
cdr3_nt: TGTGCCAGCAGCTCACCGATAGGGCCAGAGTTCTTC
cdr3_aa: CASSSPIGPEFF

v_call: TRBV5-6
clone_size: -
j_call: TRBJ2-3
d_call: TRBD1
cdr3_nt: TGTGCCAGCAGCTTCGACAGGGGGGGGTCTATTACACAGTATTTT
cdr3_aa: CASSFDRGGSITQYF